The TCR beta chain under discussion was sequenced for a study of radiotherapy plus CTLA-4 blockade in lung cancer. Study as a whole: More than 15% of patients responded objectively, and 25% to 40% achieved disease control. Points from the study as a whole: Expansion in blood of tumor-derived TCR clones was seen after radiotherapy plus ipilimumab. Increased serum interferon-beta after radiation also reportedly predicted response strongly.

Germline V gene sequence: CDR1 SGHTA, CDR2 FQGTGA. This CDR3 comprises 14 residues. V shed 2 bases and J shed 3 bases, with 11 bases lying between them. Method: immunoSEQ multiplex PCR; TCRdb's copy keeps in-frame clones and lacks some. The sample yields about 67,000 clones, approximately 79% seen once. A remark on this clone: The target antigen is unknown.

Ipilimumab CTLA-4 blockade and focal radiation were given to patients with chemo-refractory metastatic non-small-cell lung cancer. The sequencing here drew on peripheral blood, taken from a patient treated with radiotherapy plus ipilimumab. V gene TRBV7-3 combines with J gene TRBJ2-7; D might be TRBD2 (6 bases). The sequence derives from a human donor with non-small cell lung cancer whose response to radiotherapy plus ipilimumab could not be evaluated. Some clones in this sample may be carry-over from other donors' samples. The CDR3 region has the DNA TGTGCCAGCAGCTTAGGGGGGAAAGGCTACGAGCAGTACTTC. Residues: CASSLGGKGYEQYF.